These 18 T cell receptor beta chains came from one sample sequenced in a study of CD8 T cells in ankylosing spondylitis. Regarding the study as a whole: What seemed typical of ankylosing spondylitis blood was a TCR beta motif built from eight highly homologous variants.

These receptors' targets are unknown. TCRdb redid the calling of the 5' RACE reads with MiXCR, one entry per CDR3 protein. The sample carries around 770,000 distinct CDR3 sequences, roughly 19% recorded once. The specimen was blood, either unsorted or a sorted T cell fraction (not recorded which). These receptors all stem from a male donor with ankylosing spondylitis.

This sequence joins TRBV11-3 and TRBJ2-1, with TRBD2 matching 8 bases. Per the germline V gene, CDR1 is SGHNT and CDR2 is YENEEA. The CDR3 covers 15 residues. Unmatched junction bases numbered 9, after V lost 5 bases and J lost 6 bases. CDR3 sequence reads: CASSPTSGLFNEQFF. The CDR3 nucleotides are TGTGCCAGCAGCCCTACTAGCGGATTGTTCAATGAGCAGTTCTTC.

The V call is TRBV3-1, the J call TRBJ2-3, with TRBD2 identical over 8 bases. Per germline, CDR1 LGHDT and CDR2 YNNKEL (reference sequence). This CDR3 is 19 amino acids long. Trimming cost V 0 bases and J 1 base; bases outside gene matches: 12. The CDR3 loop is CASSQDLLASGGRTDTQYF. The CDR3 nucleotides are TGTGCCAGCAGCCAAGACTTGTTGGCGAGCGGGGGCCGCACAGATACGCAGTATTTT.

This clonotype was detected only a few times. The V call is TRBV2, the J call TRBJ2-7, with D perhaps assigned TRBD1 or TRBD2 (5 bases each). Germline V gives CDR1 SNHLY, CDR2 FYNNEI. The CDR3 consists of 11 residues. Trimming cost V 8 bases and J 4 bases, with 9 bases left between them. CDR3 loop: CASLRGYEQYF. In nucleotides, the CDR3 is TGTGCCAGCCTGAGGGGATACGAGCAGTACTTC.

DNA of the CDR3: TGTGCCAGCAGCCACGAGACAGCATATAGCAATCAGCCCCAGCATTTT. Translating gives CASSHETAYSNQPQHF. This chain connects TRBV5-8 to TRBJ1-5; the D gene is possibly TRBD1 (5 bases). The CDR3 is 16 amino acids. The V end was cut by 4 bases, the J end by 0 bases, with 14 bases between. The germline V gene has CDR1 SGHTS and CDR2 YDEGEE.

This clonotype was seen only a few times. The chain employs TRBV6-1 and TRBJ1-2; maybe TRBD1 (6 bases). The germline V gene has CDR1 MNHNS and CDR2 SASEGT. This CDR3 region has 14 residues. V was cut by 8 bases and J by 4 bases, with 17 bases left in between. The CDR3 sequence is CASYKAQGLYGYTF. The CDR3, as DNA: TGTGCCAGCTACAAAGCACAGGGACTCTATGGCTACACCTTC.

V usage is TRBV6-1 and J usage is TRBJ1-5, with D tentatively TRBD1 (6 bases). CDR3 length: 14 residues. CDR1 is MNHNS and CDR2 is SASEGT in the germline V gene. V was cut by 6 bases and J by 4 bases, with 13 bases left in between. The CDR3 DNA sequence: TGTGCCAGCAGGGACAGCATCAGGAATCAGCCCCAGCATTTT. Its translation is CASRDSIRNQPQHF.

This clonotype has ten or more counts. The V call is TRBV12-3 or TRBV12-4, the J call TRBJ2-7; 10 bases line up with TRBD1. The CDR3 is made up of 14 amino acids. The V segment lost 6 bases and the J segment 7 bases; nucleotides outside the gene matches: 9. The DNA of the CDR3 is TGTGCCAGCAGCCTTGGGACAGGGGCGCTAGAGCAGTACTTC. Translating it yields CASSLGTGALEQYF.

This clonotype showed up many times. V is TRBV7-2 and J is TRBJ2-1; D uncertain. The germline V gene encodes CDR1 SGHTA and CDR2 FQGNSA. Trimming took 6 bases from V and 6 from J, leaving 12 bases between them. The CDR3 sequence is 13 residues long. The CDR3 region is CASSPPLGNEQFF. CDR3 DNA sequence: TGTGCCAGCAGTCCCCCGTTAGGCAATGAGCAGTTCTTC.

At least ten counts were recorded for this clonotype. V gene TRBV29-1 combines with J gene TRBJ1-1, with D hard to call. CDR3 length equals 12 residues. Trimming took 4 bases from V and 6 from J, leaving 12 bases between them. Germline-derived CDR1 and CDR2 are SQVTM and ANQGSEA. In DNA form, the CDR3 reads TGCAGCGTTGTTGAGGGTCGAGCTGAAGCTTTCTTT. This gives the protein CSVVEGRAEAFF.

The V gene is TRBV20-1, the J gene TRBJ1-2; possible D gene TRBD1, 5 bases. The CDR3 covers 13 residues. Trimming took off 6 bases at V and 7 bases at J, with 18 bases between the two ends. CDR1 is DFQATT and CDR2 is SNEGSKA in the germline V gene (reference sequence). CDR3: CSARRGDYGGYTF. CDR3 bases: TGCAGTGCCCGTCGGGGGGATTATGGTGGCTACACCTTC.

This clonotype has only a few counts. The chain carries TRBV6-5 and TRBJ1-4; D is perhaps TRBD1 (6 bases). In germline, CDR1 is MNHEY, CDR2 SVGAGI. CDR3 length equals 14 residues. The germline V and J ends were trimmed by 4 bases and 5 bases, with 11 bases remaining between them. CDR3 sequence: CASSWTVNNEKLFF. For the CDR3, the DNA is TGTGCCAGCAGTTGGACAGTTAACAATGAAAAACTGTTTTTT.

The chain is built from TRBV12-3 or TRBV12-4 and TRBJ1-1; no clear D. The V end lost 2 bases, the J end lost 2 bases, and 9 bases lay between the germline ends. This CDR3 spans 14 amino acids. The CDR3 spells CASSLWQANTEAFF. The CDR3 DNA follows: TGTGCCAGCAGTTTATGGCAGGCCAACACTGAAGCTTTCTTT.

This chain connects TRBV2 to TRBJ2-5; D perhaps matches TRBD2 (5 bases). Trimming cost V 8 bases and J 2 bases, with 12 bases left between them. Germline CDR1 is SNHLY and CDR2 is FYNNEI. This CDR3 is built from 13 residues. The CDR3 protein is CASGGARQETQYF. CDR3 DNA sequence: TGTGCCAGCGGAGGAGCTCGGCAAGAGACCCAGTACTTC. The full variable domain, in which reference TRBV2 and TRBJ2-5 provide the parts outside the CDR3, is EPEVTQTPSHQVTQMGQEVILRCVPISNHLYFYWYRQILGQKVEFLVSFYNNEISEKSEIFDDQFSVERPDGSNFTLKIRSTKLEDSAMYFCASGGARQETQYFGPGTRLLVL.

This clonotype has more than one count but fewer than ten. The CDR3 bases are TGCAGCGGGGTAGGGACCGGTTATGGCTACACCTTC. Translating gives CSGVGTGYGYTF. The chain combines TRBV29-1 with TRBJ1-2; D might be TRBD1 (5 bases). From germline, CDR1 is SQVTM and CDR2 ANQGSEA. The V gene lost 7 bases and the J gene lost 5 bases, with 14 bases spanning the gap. The CDR3 totals 12 residues. Looking up the rest from reference TRBV29-1 and TRBJ1-2 gives the full variable domain: SAVISQKPSRDICQRGTSLTIQCQVDSQVTMMFWYRQQPGQSLTLIATANQGSEATYESGFVIDKFPISRPNLTFSTLTVSNMSPEDSSIYLCSGVGTGYGYTFGSGTRLTVV.

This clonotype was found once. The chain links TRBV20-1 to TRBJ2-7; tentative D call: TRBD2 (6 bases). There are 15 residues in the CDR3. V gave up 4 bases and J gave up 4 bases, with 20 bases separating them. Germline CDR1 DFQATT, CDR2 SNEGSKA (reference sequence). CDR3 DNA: TGCAGTGCTACGGACCTGGGGGAGGTGTTTTACGAGCAGTACTTC. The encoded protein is CSATDLGEVFYEQYF.

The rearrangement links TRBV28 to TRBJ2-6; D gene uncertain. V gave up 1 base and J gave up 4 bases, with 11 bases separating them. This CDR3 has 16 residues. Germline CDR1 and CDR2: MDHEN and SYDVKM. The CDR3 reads CASSLLGMQGANVLTF. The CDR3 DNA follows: TGTGCCAGCAGTTTATTAGGGATGCAGGGGGCCAACGTCCTGACTTTC.

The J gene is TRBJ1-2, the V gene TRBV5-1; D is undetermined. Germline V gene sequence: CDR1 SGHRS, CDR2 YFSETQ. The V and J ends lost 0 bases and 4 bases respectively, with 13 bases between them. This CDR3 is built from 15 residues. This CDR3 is CASSLARGEGYGYTF. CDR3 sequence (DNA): TGCGCCAGCAGCTTGGCCCGGGGAGAGGGCTATGGCTACACCTTC. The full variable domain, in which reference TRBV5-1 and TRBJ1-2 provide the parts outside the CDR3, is KAGVTQTPRYLIKTRGQQVTLSCSPISGHRSVSWYQQTPGQGLQFLFEYFSETQRNKGNFPGRFSGRQFSNSRSEMNVSTLELGDSALYLCASSLARGEGYGYTFGSGTRLTVV.

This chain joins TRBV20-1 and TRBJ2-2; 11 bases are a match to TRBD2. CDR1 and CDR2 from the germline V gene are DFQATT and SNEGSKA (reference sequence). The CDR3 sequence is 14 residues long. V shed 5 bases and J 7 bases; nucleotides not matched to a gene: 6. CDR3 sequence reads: CSADSGRAGGELFF. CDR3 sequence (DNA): TGCAGTGCTGATAGCGGGAGGGCCGGCGGGGAGCTGTTTTTT.